This TCR beta chain was captured in a study of blood T cell repertoires in COVID-19. Study-wide background: Italy, Spain and the United States were the sources of the convalescent and acute COVID-19 samples. The analysed material was cDNA or gDNA that came from T cells, B-cell-depleted T cells, or PBMCs.

Germline V gene lookup returns CDR1 DFQATT and CDR2 SNEGSKA (reference sequence). This CDR3 spans 11 amino acids. The junction had 4 bases not matched to a gene; V was cut back by 6 bases and J by 6 bases. This clone has just one count. The repertoire was sequenced with immunoSEQ multiplex PCR; TCRdb's copy has only in-frame clones and lacks some. The data show 150,000 or so clones, more than 75% seen once. The TCR comes from a human donor with acute COVID-19. The donor label of this sample is uncertain. The chain carries TRBV20-1 and TRBJ2-7; 8 bases agree with TRBD2. Input material: PBMCs or T cells enriched from blood (not recorded which). The CDR3 loop is CSAREGTEQYF. The CDR3 bases are TGCAGTGCCCGGGAGGGGACCGAGCAGTACTTC.